These 17 T cell receptor beta chains were sequenced from one sample in a study of beta chain features in type 1 diabetes. Since all of the isolated RNA was reverse transcribed, expressed TCRB transcripts were what got sequenced. The repertoire was sequenced with immunoSEQ multiplex PCR; TCRdb's copy has only in-frame clones and lacks some. The sample consists of around 160,000 clones, under 60% of them appearing once. Sequencing was done on a sample of Tregs from blood. The receptor set was obtained from a man younger than 30 in good health.

The rearrangement joins TRBV4-1 to TRBJ1-2; D might be TRBD1 (6 bases). The CDR3 runs 15 residues. The germline V gene encodes CDR1 MGHRA and CDR2 YSYEKL. Trimming removed 4 bases at V and 3 bases at J, with 15 bases between. CDR3 protein: CASSPPDRRHYGYTF. CDR3 in DNA: TGCGCCAGCAGCCCCCCCGACAGGCGACACTATGGCTACACCTTC.

The chain carries TRBV10-3 and TRBJ2-7, with TRBD1 matching 9 bases. This CDR3 is built from 15 residues. V was clipped by 8 bases and J by 5 bases; unmatched bases: 13. Germline loops: CDR1 ENHRY, CDR2 SYGVKD. The CDR3 DNA sequence: TGTGCCATCGCTATGTTGGGACAGGGTTTGCACGAGCAGTACTTC. Amino acids: CAIAMLGQGLHEQYF.

The chain has TRBV27 and TRBJ2-2; tentatively, D is TRBD2 (5 bases). CDR3 length equals 14 residues. The germline V gene has CDR1 MNHEY and CDR2 SMNVEV (reference sequence). The V and J ends lost 8 bases and 0 bases respectively, with 10 bases between them. Written as DNA, the CDR3 is TGTGCCAGCGTCGGGAAGGCGAACACCGGGGAGCTGTTTTTT. This translates into CASVGKANTGELFF.

The genes are TRBV9 and TRBJ2-5, with D tentatively TRBD2 (5 bases). With the DNA end fitting TRBJ2-7 better, the J assignment may be wrong. Germline V gene sequence: CDR1 SGDLS, CDR2 YYNGEE. The CDR3 covers 14 residues. CDR3 region: CASSATGFWNEQYF. The CDR3, as DNA: TGTGCCAGCAGCGCGACGGGGTTTTGGAACGAGCAGTACTTC.

The chain uses TRBV25-1 and TRBJ2-3; possible D gene TRBD2, 6 bases. The V end was cut by 6 bases, the J end by 5 bases, with 18 bases between. CDR1 MGHDK and CDR2 SYGVNS come from the germline V gene. This CDR3 region has 15 residues. CDR3 amino acids: CASSPGPVGGDTQYF. For the CDR3, the DNA is TGTGCCAGCAGCCCCGGCCCTGTCGGGGGAGATACGCAGTATTTT. Full variable domain (missing parts from reference TRBV25-1 and TRBJ2-3): EADIYQTPRYLVIGTGKKITLECSQTMGHDKMYWYQQDPGMELHLIHYSYGVNSTEKGDLSSESTVSRIRTEHFPLTLESARPSHTSQYLCASSPGPVGGDTQYFGPGTRLTVL.

The chain uses TRBV20-1 and TRBJ1-1; D call uncertain. The V end was cut by 2 bases, the J end by 11 bases, with 12 bases between. Per the germline V gene, CDR1 is DFQATT and CDR2 is SNEGSKA (reference sequence). CDR3 length: 11 amino acids. The CDR3 spells CSARFSARAFF. The CDR3 DNA is TGCAGTGCTAGATTTTCAGCTAGGGCTTTCTTT.

On this clone itself: Germline is not matched at one junction end, which may reflect a read error. The chain carries TRBV7-3 and TRBJ1-4; maybe TRBD1 (6 bases). CDR3 length equals 15 residues. Germline V gene data show CDR1 as SGHTA and CDR2 as FQGTGA. The CDR3 coding sequence is TGTGCCAGCAGATTAACCGGACAGACGAATGAAAAACTGTTTTTT. Amino acids: CASRLTGQTNEKLFF.

The gene calls are TRBV6-5 and TRBJ2-1, with D unclear. Germline lookup yields CDR1 MNHEY and CDR2 SVGAGI. The CDR3 is 14 residues long. Trimming took off 5 bases at V and 4 bases at J, with 12 bases between the two ends. CDR3: CASSLGAGYNEQFF. DNA for the CDR3: TGTGCCAGCAGTCTAGGAGCTGGATACAATGAGCAGTTCTTC.

This chain links TRBV4-2 with TRBJ1-1, with D possibly matching TRBD1 (5 bases). V dropped 3 bases and J dropped 1 base, with 12 bases sitting between them. The CDR3 totals 15 residues. CDR1 and CDR2 (germline): LGHNA, YNFKEQ. The CDR3 bases are TGTGCCAGCAGCCACATGGGACTCCCGAACACTGAAGCTTTCTTT. As protein: CASSHMGLPNTEAFF.

This clone appeared a single time. The chain carries TRBV2 and TRBJ2-7; maybe TRBD1 (5 bases). Germline values: CDR1 SNHLY, CDR2 FYNNEI. With 7 bases removed from V and 1 base from J, the gap between germline ends came to 11 bases. This CDR3 is built from 13 residues. CDR3 sequence (DNA): TGTGCCAGCACCTTGGACAATTCCTACGAGCAGTACTTC. Translating gives CASTLDNSYEQYF.

The chain carries TRBV7-2 and TRBJ2-5, with TRBD2 as a possible D gene (5 bases). Germline values: CDR1 SGHTA, CDR2 FQGNSA. Trimming removed 4 bases at V and 7 bases at J, with 13 bases between. CDR3 length equals 13 residues. As DNA, the CDR3 is TGTGCCAGCAGCTCAGACTACCTAGGGACCCAGTACTTC. Translation gives CASSSDYLGTQYF. Combining the CDR3 with reference TRBV7-2 and TRBJ2-5 gives the whole variable domain GAGVSQSPSNKVTEKGKDVELRCDPISGHTALYWYRQSLGQGLEFLIYFQGNSAPDKSGLPSDRFSAERTGGSVSTLTIQRTQQEDSAVYLCASSSDYLGTQYFGPGTRLLVL.

V gene TRBV7-9 combines with J gene TRBJ2-7, with TRBD1 identical over 8 bases. This CDR3 is built from 15 residues. The germline V gene encodes CDR1 SEHNR and CDR2 FQNEAQ (reference sequence). With V trimmed by 1 base and J by 4 bases, 6 bases remained unmatched. The DNA for the CDR3 is TGTGCCAGCAGCTTAGGCGCAGGGGGCGCGTACGAGCAGTACTTC. As protein: CASSLGAGGAYEQYF.

The rearrangement links TRBV11-2 to TRBJ1-5, with D possibly matching TRBD1 (5 bases). Trimming shortened V by 0 bases and J by 5 bases, and 5 bases separated the two germline ends. Germline assignment: CDR1 SGHAT and CDR2 FQNNGV. This CDR3 has 13 amino acids. This CDR3 is CASSLDRDQPQHF. In DNA form, the CDR3 reads TGTGCCAGCAGCTTAGACAGGGATCAGCCCCAGCATTTT.

The rearrangement links TRBV6-5 to TRBJ1-2, with TRBD1 as a possible D gene (6 bases). The CDR3 consists of 13 residues. In germline, CDR1 is MNHEY, CDR2 SVGAGI. Trimming cost V 2 bases and J 7 bases, with 11 bases left between them. CDR3 coding DNA: TGTGCCAGCAGTTACGCAGGGGTCGTTGGCTACACCTTC. This sequence encodes CASSYAGVVGYTF.

This chain uses TRBV15 with TRBJ1-2; D not certain. The V end was cut by 3 bases, the J end by 8 bases, with 13 bases between. CDR1 and CDR2 (germline): LNHNV, YYDKDF (reference sequence). CDR3 length equals 13 residues. CDR3 sequence (DNA): TGTGCCACCAGCAGGTTGGAGGGAGGAGGCTACACCTTC. Encoded protein: CATSRLEGGGYTF.

This sequence joins TRBV10-3 and TRBJ1-2; D possibly corresponds to TRBD1 (5 bases). The CDR3 loop spans 12 amino acids. V lost 3 bases to trimming and J lost 4 bases, with 6 bases between them. CDR1 ENHRY and CDR2 SYGVKD come from the germline V gene. This CDR3 is CAISERGYGYTF. CDR3 sequence (DNA): TGTGCCATCAGTGAAAGGGGCTATGGCTACACCTTC.

This sequence joins TRBV5-4 and TRBJ1-2; D is unresolved. V lost 2 bases to trimming and J lost 2 bases, with 16 bases between them. This CDR3 comprises 16 residues. Germline CDR1 is SGHNT and CDR2 is YYREEE (reference sequence). CDR3 DNA: TGTGCCAGCAGCTTCCCTGAGGTGCGCCGAAACTATGGCTACACCTTC. It translates to CASSFPEVRRNYGYTF.